This is a list of T cell receptor beta chains from one sample in a study of blood T cells in healthy people across ages. MiXCR, run by TCRdb on the 5' RACE reads, gives a single entry per CDR3 protein. The sample shows approximately 1.5 million distinct CDR3 sequences, about 31% of them seen only once. Sequences were obtained from blood. The receptors shown here come from a woman in her twenties or thirties in good health. The CDR3 runs from the conserved cysteine through the conserved F or W. The D gene is left open where the match is weak. Clone size, where shown, is once, few, many, or a class for clones that have expanded.

V: TRBV3-1
size: few
J: TRBJ2-5
D: TRBD2
DNA: TGTGCCAGCAGCCCTCGGACTAGCGGGGGGGGAGAGACCCAGTACTTC
CDR3: CASSPRTSGGGETQYF

V: TRBV20-1
size: .
J: TRBJ2-2
D: TRBD2
DNA: TGCAGTGCTTCCAAGGGACTAGATGCCACCGGGGAGCTGTTTTTT
CDR3: CSASKGLDATGELFF

V: TRBV21-1
size: few
J: TRBJ1-1
D: .
DNA: TGTGCCAGCAGCACCCCCCAGGACCCTGAAGCTTTCTTT
CDR3: CASSTPQDPEAFF

V: TRBV9
size: .
J: TRBJ2-1
D: .
DNA: TGTGCCAGCAGCCCCCGACCCGACTCTTACAGAAACAATGAGCAGTTCTTC
CDR3: CASSPRPDSYRNNEQFF

V: TRBV30
size: few
J: TRBJ2-5
D: .
DNA: TGTGCCTTAAAGGGTGATGGAGAGACCCAGTACTTC
CDR3: CALKGDGETQYF

V: TRBV24-1
size: few
J: TRBJ2-1
D: TRBD1
DNA: TGTGCCACCAGTGAGGGGACAGTATCCTACAATGAGCAGTTCTTC
CDR3: CATSEGTVSYNEQFF

V: TRBV27
size: few
J: TRBJ2-1
D: .
DNA: TGTGCCAGCAGTTTTCCTAGTTCTGTCGATGAGCAGTTCTTC
CDR3: CASSFPSSVDEQFF

V: TRBV7-6
size: .
J: TRBJ2-5
D: .
DNA: TGTGCCAGCAGCAAACCGGGGGTGGGGCAAGAGACCCAGTACTTC
CDR3: CASSKPGVGQETQYF

V: TRBV4-1
size: few
J: TRBJ2-1
D: TRBD2
DNA: TGCGCCAGCAGCCAAGATGGGCTAGCGGGAGGGGGAACCTACAATGAGCAGTTCTTC
CDR3: CASSQDGLAGGGTYNEQFF

V: TRBV7-3
size: once
J: TRBJ2-3
D: .
DNA: TGTGCCGGCAGCTTAAGGGCTGGAGATACGCAGTATTTT
CDR3: CAGSLRAGDTQYF

V: TRBV5-1
size: .
J: TRBJ1-1
D: .
DNA: TGCGCCAGCAGCCTCCGCCCCGGTGGACCTCGGATGAACACTGAAGCTTTCTTT
CDR3: CASSLRPGGPRMNTEAFF

V: TRBV7-2
size: .
J: TRBJ1-2
D: .
DNA: TGTGCCAGCAGCCAGACCCGGGGGCTGGGCTATGGCTACACCTTC
CDR3: CASSQTRGLGYGYTF

V: TRBV18
size: .
J: TRBJ1-1
D: .
DNA: TGTGCCAGCTCACCCCTCGGACTGATTAACACTGAAGCTTTCTTT
CDR3: CASSPLGLINTEAFF

V: TRBV4-1
size: .
J: TRBJ2-7
D: TRBD2
DNA: TGCGCCAGCAGCCAAGCCAGCGGGACTCTCGAGCAGTACTTC
CDR3: CASSQASGTLEQYF

V: TRBV11-3
size: .
J: TRBJ2-3
D: .
DNA: TGTGCCAGCAGCCCAGGCAGACATCTAGGCGATACGCAGTATTTT
CDR3: CASSPGRHLGDTQYF

V: TRBV7-9
size: .
J: TRBJ1-1
D: .
DNA: TGTGCCAGCAGCTTAGGCCGACAGGAAATGAACACTGAAGCTTTCTTT
CDR3: CASSLGRQEMNTEAFF

V: TRBV27
size: few
J: TRBJ1-5
D: .
DNA: TGTGCCAGCAGTTCAGGCAATGGGGCTCAGCCCCAGCATTTT
CDR3: CASSSGNGAQPQHF

V: TRBV15
size: few
J: TRBJ2-1
D: TRBD2
DNA: TGTGCCACCAGCAGAGGCTCAGCGGGAGGGTACAATGAGCAGTTCTTC
CDR3: CATSRGSAGGYNEQFF

V: TRBV27
size: .
J: TRBJ2-7
D: TRBD1
DNA: TGTGCCAGCGTCCCTTTAGGGACAGGGCAACACGAGCAGTACTTC
CDR3: CASVPLGTGQHEQYF

V: TRBV21-1
size: .
J: TRBJ2-7
D: .
DNA: TGTGCCAGCAGCAAAAAGTACTCCGAGCAGTACTTC
CDR3: CASSKKYSEQYF

V: TRBV28
size: .
J: TRBJ1-2
D: TRBD1
DNA: TGTGCCAGCAGCCCAGGGGGGACAGGGGAGAACTATGGCTACACCTTC
CDR3: CASSPGGTGENYGYTF

V: TRBV5-1
size: .
J: TRBJ2-5
D: .
DNA: TGCGCCAGCAGCACAAAGGGGGAGACCCAGTACTTC
CDR3: CASSTKGETQYF

V: TRBV20-1
size: .
J: TRBJ2-7
D: TRBD1
DNA: TGCAGTGCTAGGTCAATACCCGGGACAGTCTCCTACGAGCAGTACTTC
CDR3: CSARSIPGTVSYEQYF

V: TRBV14
size: few
J: TRBJ2-7
D: TRBD1
DNA: TGTGCCAGCAGCCTTACAGGGCCGGGACAGATCTACCTCTACGAGCAGTACTTC
CDR3: CASSLTGPGQIYLYEQYF

V: TRBV7-3
size: few
J: TRBJ2-1
D: TRBD2
DNA: TGTGCCAGCACCCTACGGGAGGAGAGATCCAATGAGCAGTTCTTC
CDR3: CASTLREERSNEQFF

V: TRBV12-3/TRBV12-4
size: .
J: TRBJ1-5
D: .
DNA: TGTGCCAGCAGTTTAGAAGGGGCGAAGGGTCAGCCCCAGCATTTT
CDR3: CASSLEGAKGQPQHF